This T cell receptor (beta chain) was obtained from a study of blood T cell repertoires in COVID-19. In the study overall: Samples came from the United States, Italy and Spain, spanning acute and convalescent COVID-19. Sample material is recorded as cDNA or gDNA derived from T cells, B-cell-depleted T cells, or PBMCs.

As originally analysed: Amplified reference gene primers provided the basis for estimating nucleated cell counts. Clones were read by immunoSEQ multiplex PCR, and TCRdb kept only the in-frame ones, dropping some. The D gene and trimming were derived from the DNA, and the V and J assignments and clone size from that table. The sample records around 160,000 clones, 85% being singletons. Unmatched junction bases numbered 8, after V lost 6 bases and J lost 12 bases. This CDR3 spans 12 amino acids. CDR1 is WNHNN and CDR2 is SYGVQD in the germline V gene (reference sequence). The origin of this receptor is a woman in her 40s with active or convalescent COVID-19. The V call is TRBV10-1, the J call TRBJ2-1; 7 bases line up with TRBD2. What was sequenced was peripheral blood. CDR3 DNA sequence: TGCGCCAGCAGCCCCTCCGGGGGGAGGCAGTTCTTC. Protein: CASSPSGGRQFF.